The 24 T cell receptor beta chains presented below share a single source sample, sequenced in a study of PD-1 blockade in classical Hodgkin lymphoma. Every patient had relapsed following autologous stem cell transplantation, and cohorts differed in brentuximab vedotin exposure. The assay was immunoSEQ multiplex PCR, and TCRdb's table has in-frame clones only and misses some. This table has 50,000 to 65,000 clones, 88% appearing once. The specimen comprised peripheral blood mononuclear cells (PBMCs), sampled before the second cycle of nivolumab. These receptors were collected from a human donor with classical Hodgkin lymphoma.

The J gene is TRBJ1-5, the V gene TRBV6-5; no firm D call. The length of the CDR3 is 13 residues. Germline CDR1 MNHEY, CDR2 SVGAGI. Trimming removed 5 bases from V and 4 bases from J, with 9 bases in between. CDR3 in DNA: TGTGCCAGCAGTCCCTTTAGGAATCAGCCCCAGCATTTT. Translated: CASSPFRNQPQHF.

This chain joins TRBV2 and TRBJ2-2; 8 positions agree with TRBD2. The germline CDR1 and CDR2 sequences are SNHLY and FYNNEI. Trimming took 0 bases from V and 6 from J; bases not matched to a gene: 6. This CDR3 contains 16 residues. The CDR3 region has the DNA TGTGCCAGCAGTGAAGCCCAGCGGGGGTACCCCGGGGAGCTGTTTTTT. Protein sequence: CASSEAQRGYPGELFF.

The rearrangement links TRBV4-1 to TRBJ2-5; TRBD2 agrees at 7 bases. The V gene end was trimmed by 4 bases and the J gene end by 4 bases; junction bases not matched to a gene: 6. Germline V lookup: CDR1 MGHRA, CDR2 YSYEKL. The CDR3 extends over 14 amino acids. As DNA, the CDR3 is TGCGCCAGCAGCCGACCGGGGAGGGGAGAGACCCAGTACTTC. This sequence encodes CASSRPGRGETQYF.

V usage is TRBV5-1 and J usage is TRBJ2-3, with D unclear. The CDR3 totals 15 residues. Trimming removed 4 bases at V and 2 bases at J, with 14 bases between. CDR1 SGHRS and CDR2 YFSETQ come from the germline V gene. The CDR3 nucleotides are TGCGCCAGCAGCCCTGGCCAGCGTGACACAGATACGCAGTATTTT. Its protein product is CASSPGQRDTDTQYF.

V is TRBV5-1 and J is TRBJ2-1; no clear D. CDR1 is SGHRS and CDR2 is YFSETQ in the germline V gene. The CDR3 extends over 16 amino acids. The V end was cut by 0 bases, the J end by 1 base, with 11 bases between. CDR3 in DNA: TGCGCCAGCAGCTTGGGTGTATTGGGGTCCTACAATGAGCAGTTCTTC. Translated, it gives CASSLGVLGSYNEQFF.

The chain couples TRBV10-3 to TRBJ2-3; D not certain. V gave up 6 bases and J gave up 2 bases, with 9 bases separating them. The CDR3 length is 13 residues. Looked up from germline, CDR1 is ENHRY and CDR2 is SYGVKD. CDR3 DNA: TGTGCCATCAGAGGCAGCTACACAGATACGCAGTATTTT. Its protein is CAIRGSYTDTQYF.

With regard to this clone: At one boundary the junction diverges from the germline segment, which might be a read error. In DNA form, the CDR3 reads TGTGCCTACAGACAGGGCCCCCTTGGTGATTTT. Amino acids: CAYRQGPLGDF. The rearrangement links TRBV30 to TRBJ1-3; 7 bases are a match to TRBD1. Germline values: CDR1 GTSNPN, CDR2 SVGIG (reference sequence). The CDR3 is 11 amino acids.

This rearrangement joins TRBV5-6 to TRBJ1-4; 7 bases are shared with TRBD1. V shed 3 bases and J 0 bases; nucleotides not matched to a gene: 5. The CDR3 has 16 amino acids. CDR1 is SGHDT, CDR2 YYEEEE, per germline. CDR3 in amino acids: CASSSTGTSTNEKLFF. Here the CDR3 DNA reads TGTGCCAGCAGCTCGACAGGGACTTCAACTAATGAAAAACTGTTTTTT.

The chain uses TRBV5-1 and TRBJ2-2, with D unresolved. Trimming stripped 3 bases from V and 5 bases from J, with 11 bases between. Germline CDR1 and CDR2: SGHRS and YFSETQ. The CDR3 runs 14 residues. This CDR3 is CASSSLGRTGELFF. Here the CDR3 DNA reads TGCGCCAGCAGCTCCCTAGGGCGGACCGGGGAGCTGTTTTTT.

With regard to this clone: Other nucleotide sequences in the sample specify the same CDR3. The rearrangement links TRBV5-1 to TRBJ1-5; D is undetermined. Trimming cost V 0 bases and J 2 bases, with 3 bases left between them. In germline, CDR1 is SGHRS, CDR2 YFSETQ. This CDR3 region has 13 residues. CDR3: CASSLDGNQPQHF. For the CDR3, the DNA is TGCGCCAGCAGCTTGGACGGCAATCAGCCCCAGCATTTT.

The chain couples TRBV5-1 to TRBJ2-7; 8 nucleotides align to TRBD1. The CDR3 totals 14 residues. After removal of 3 bases from V and 4 bases from J, the junction contained 6 bases not matched to a gene. Germline V gives CDR1 SGHRS, CDR2 YFSETQ. CDR3 bases: TGCGCCAGCAGCTCACAGGGGGTTGAGTACGAGCAGTACTTC. This sequence encodes CASSSQGVEYEQYF.

The chain links TRBV5-1 to TRBJ2-7; TRBD1 aligns across 8 bases. CDR3 length: 14 residues. J lost 4 bases, V lost 2 bases, and 5 bases had no gene match. CDR1 is SGHRS, CDR2 YFSETQ, per germline. CDR3 sequence reads: CASSFNRGSYEQYF. The CDR3 nucleotides read TGCGCCAGCAGCTTCAACAGGGGGAGTTACGAGCAGTACTTC. Looking up the rest from reference TRBV5-1 and TRBJ2-7 gives the full variable domain: KAGVTQTPRYLIKTRGQQVTLSCSPISGHRSVSWYQQTPGQGLQFLFEYFSETQRNKGNFPGRFSGRQFSNSRSEMNVSTLELGDSALYLCASSFNRGSYEQYFGPGTRLTVT.

CDR3 loop: CASKRGSNQPQHF. CDR3 nucleotides: TGTGCCAGCAAGAGGGGTAGCAATCAGCCCCAGCATTTT. The rearrangement joins TRBV2 to TRBJ1-5; D is possibly TRBD1 (5 bases). Germline loops: CDR1 SNHLY, CDR2 FYNNEI. The V end was cut by 7 bases, the J end by 0 bases, with 7 bases between. The CDR3 sequence is 13 residues long.

The chain combines TRBV7-2 with TRBJ2-7; D unclear. The CDR3 has 16 residues. Per the germline V gene, CDR1 is SGHTA and CDR2 is FQGNSA. V lost 1 base and J lost 3, with 16 bases in between. The DNA of the CDR3 is TGTGCCAGCAGCTTAGGAGTGGTCGGCCCTTTCTACGAGCAGTACTTC. This gives the protein CASSLGVVGPFYEQYF.

The chain is built from TRBV7-9 and TRBJ2-7; either TRBD1 or TRBD2 may supply D (5 bases each). Germline V gene sequence: CDR1 SEHNR, CDR2 FQNEAQ (reference sequence). The length of the CDR3 is 15 residues. Trimming removed 3 bases at V and 7 bases at J, with 19 bases between. The CDR3 here is CASSFEGTVVGEQYF. Here the CDR3 DNA reads TGTGCCAGCAGCTTCGAGGGGACCGTGGTGGGGGAGCAGTACTTC.

The rearrangement links TRBV10-3 to TRBJ1-3; D not certain. Trimming left V 3 bases short and J 7 bases short, with 16 bases between. Per the germline V gene, CDR1 is ENHRY and CDR2 is SYGVKD. CDR3 size: 15 residues. CDR3 sequence: CAISERLVAPNTIYF. As DNA, the CDR3 is TGTGCCATCAGTGAAAGACTGGTCGCCCCGAACACCATATATTTT.

V gene TRBV5-1 combines with J gene TRBJ2-3; 8 bases map to TRBD1. The CDR3 spans 14 residues. In germline, CDR1 is SGHRS, CDR2 YFSETQ. Trimming cost V 3 bases and J 3 bases; bases outside gene matches: 3. The chain's CDR3 is CASSSQGATDTQYF. The CDR3 DNA reads as TGCGCCAGCAGCTCCCAGGGGGCAACAGATACGCAGTATTTT.

The J gene is TRBJ1-6, the V gene TRBV9; D ambiguous. The CDR3 is 13 amino acids. The germline V gene encodes CDR1 SGDLS and CDR2 YYNGEE. Trimming took 0 bases from V and 7 from J, leaving 5 bases between them. CDR3 nucleotide sequence: TGTGCCAGCAGCGTAGGAGCGAATTCACCCCTCCACTTT. As protein: CASSVGANSPLHF.

The chain has TRBV7-9 and TRBJ1-1; D may be TRBD1 (6 bases). CDR1 SEHNR and CDR2 FQNEAQ come from the germline V gene (reference sequence). Trimming took 5 bases from V and 1 from J, leaving 11 bases between them. The CDR3 sequence is 14 residues long. In DNA, the CDR3 is TGTGCCAGCAGCCCAGGGGTCCCGAACACTGAAGCTTTCTTT. Translating it yields CASSPGVPNTEAFF.

The chain employs TRBV6-6 and TRBJ1-2; D perhaps matches TRBD1 (5 bases). CDR1 and CDR2 from the germline V gene are MNHNY and SVGAGI (reference sequence). This CDR3 contains 14 residues. Deletions cut 5 bases from V and 4 bases from J, with 14 bases between. DNA of the CDR3: TGTGCCAGCAGTCCCCGGGGGGGGACCTATGGCTACACCTTC. Its protein product is CASSPRGGTYGYTF.

This clone was recorded a few times. CDR3 sequence (DNA): TGTGCCACCAGCAGAGATGGTTGGCGAGATACGCAGTATTTT. This codes for CATSRDGWRDTQYF. The rearrangement links TRBV15 to TRBJ2-3; D ambiguous. The CDR3 has 14 residues. Germline V gives CDR1 LNHNV, CDR2 YYDKDF (reference sequence). V was cut by 0 bases and J by 5 bases, with 9 bases left in between.

This chain joins TRBV18 and TRBJ1-4; D gene unclear. Trimming shortened V by 0 bases and J by 7 bases, and 12 bases separated the two germline ends. Germline V gives CDR1 KGHSH, CDR2 LQKENI. The CDR3 totals 15 residues. CDR3 loop: CASSPPPNIGEKLFF. The DNA of the CDR3 is TGTGCCAGCTCACCACCTCCAAATATCGGTGAAAAACTGTTTTTT.

The chain joins TRBV19 to TRBJ2-7; weak D call: TRBD1 (5 bases). Per the germline V gene, CDR1 is LNHDA and CDR2 is SQIVND (reference sequence). Trimming left V 8 bases short and J 4 bases short, with 15 bases between. CDR3 length: 13 residues. CDR3 in amino acids: CASAPGAGYEQYF. The CDR3 DNA reads as TGTGCCAGTGCTCCTGGGGCAGGGTACGAGCAGTACTTC.

Only a few counts were recorded for this clone. The chain has TRBV5-5 and TRBJ2-3, with unresolved D. The V gene lost 0 bases and the J gene lost 1 base, with 6 bases spanning the gap. Germline V gene lookup returns CDR1 SGHKS and CDR2 YYEKEE (reference sequence). The CDR3 extends over 14 amino acids. The DNA of the CDR3 is TGTGCCAGCAGCTTGGTTGGGCGCACAGATACGCAGTATTTT. As protein: CASSLVGRTDTQYF.